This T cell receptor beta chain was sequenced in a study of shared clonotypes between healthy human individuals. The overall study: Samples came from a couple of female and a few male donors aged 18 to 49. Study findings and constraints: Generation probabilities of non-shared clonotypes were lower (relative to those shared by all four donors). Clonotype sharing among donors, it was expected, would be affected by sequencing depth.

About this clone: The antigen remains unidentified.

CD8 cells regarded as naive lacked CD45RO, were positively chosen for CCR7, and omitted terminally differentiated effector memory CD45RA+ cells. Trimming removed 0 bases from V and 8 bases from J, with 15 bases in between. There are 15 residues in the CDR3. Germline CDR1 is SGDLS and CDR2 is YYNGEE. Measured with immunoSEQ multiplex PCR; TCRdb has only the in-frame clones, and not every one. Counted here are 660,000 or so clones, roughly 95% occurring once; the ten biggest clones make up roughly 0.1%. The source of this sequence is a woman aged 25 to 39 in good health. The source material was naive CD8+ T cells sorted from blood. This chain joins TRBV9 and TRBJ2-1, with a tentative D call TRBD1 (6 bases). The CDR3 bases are TGTGCCAGCAGCGTAGGACAGGAATACCATCATGAGCAGTTCTTC. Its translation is CASSVGQEYHHEQFF. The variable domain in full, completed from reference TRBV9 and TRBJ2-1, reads DSGVTQTPKHLITATGQRVTLRCSPRSGDLSVYWYQQSLDQGLQFLIQYYNGEERAKGNILERFSAQQFPDLHSELNLSSLELGDSALYFCASSVGQEYHHEQFFGPGTRLTVL.